This T cell receptor (beta chain) emerged from a study of cytomegalovirus exposure and HLA in healthy donors. The PCR was carried out with 60 Vbeta primers and 13 Jbeta primers. TCRdb's table, derived via immunoSEQ multiplex PCR, lists solely in-frame clones and lacks some. This table has 150,000 or so clones, 73% appearing once. V was clipped by 1 base and J by 7 bases, with 11 bases between them. The germline CDR1 and CDR2 sequences are SGHNT and YYREEE (reference sequence). The CDR3 sequence is 13 residues long. Study-level results: There were three CMV-associated chains whose specificity for CMV antigens was confirmed in vitro.

With regard to this clone: Its antigen is unidentified.

This receptor was obtained from a woman younger than 35 in good health and CMV-seronegative. This chain uses TRBV5-4 with TRBJ1-1, with a weak D call TRBD1 (5 bases). Sequencing was performed on PBMCs. CDR3 sequence: CASSLPGLDEAFF. The CDR3 DNA reads as TGTGCCAGCAGCTTGCCAGGGCTGGATGAAGCTTTCTTT. The whole variable domain, filled in from reference TRBV5-4 and TRBJ1-1, reads ETGVTQSPTHLIKTRGQQVTLRCSSQSGHNTVSWYQQALGQGPQFIFQYYREEENGRGNFPPRFSGLQFPNYSSELNVNALELDDSALYLCASSLPGLDEAFFGQGTRLTVV.